These T cell receptor beta chains were read from a single sample in a study of blood T cell repertoires in COVID-19. Produced via immunoSEQ multiplex PCR; TCRdb's table is partial and in-frame only. The sample shows 360,000 or so clones, over 85% of them seen only once. Sequences were obtained from PBMCs or T cells enriched from blood (not recorded which). The receptors here all came from a woman between 25 and 40 years old who had recovered from COVID-19. CDR3s include the opening cysteine and the closing phenylalanine or tryptophan. Each record gives: J gene, clone size, V gene, D gene, CDR3 DNA, CDR3 protein. D genes are given only for firm matches. Clone size, where shown, is once, few, many, or a class for clones that have expanded.

j_call: TRBJ1-2
clone_size: -
v_call: TRBV7-9
d_call: -
cdr3_nt: TGTGCCAGCAGCTTAGGACTGGAGCCAAAAAACTATGGCTACACCTTC
cdr3_aa: CASSLGLEPKNYGYTF

j_call: TRBJ1-6
clone_size: -
v_call: TRBV10-3
d_call: -
cdr3_nt: TGTGCCATCAGTCGCGATAATTCACCCCTCCACTTT
cdr3_aa: CAISRDNSPLHF

j_call: TRBJ2-1
clone_size: -
v_call: TRBV9
d_call: -
cdr3_nt: TGTGCCAGCAGCCAGGGGAATGAGCAGTTCTTC
cdr3_aa: CASSQGNEQFF

j_call: TRBJ2-3
clone_size: -
v_call: TRBV18
d_call: TRBD1
cdr3_nt: TGTGCCAGCTCAAAAGTAGGGGGCCGTAGTTTAGATACGCAGTATTTT
cdr3_aa: CASSKVGGRSLDTQYF

j_call: TRBJ2-5
clone_size: few
v_call: TRBV9
d_call: -
cdr3_nt: TGTGCCAGCAGCGTAGAGGAGGACCAAGAGACCCAGTACTTC
cdr3_aa: CASSVEEDQETQYF

j_call: TRBJ1-1
clone_size: few
v_call: TRBV11-1
d_call: TRBD1
cdr3_nt: TGTGCCAGCAGCTTCCAGGGGGCGGTCGTGAACACTGAAGCTTTCTTT
cdr3_aa: CASSFQGAVVNTEAFF

j_call: TRBJ2-3
clone_size: -
v_call: TRBV2
d_call: TRBD1
cdr3_nt: TGTGCCAGCAGTGAATTCAAAGGGGGCGAAAACACAGATACGCAGTATTTT
cdr3_aa: CASSEFKGGENTDTQYF

j_call: TRBJ1-2
clone_size: -
v_call: TRBV4-2
d_call: -
cdr3_nt: TGTGCCAGCAGCCTTGATCGGCAGGGCCGGCTTTTC
cdr3_aa: CASSLDRQGRLF

j_call: TRBJ2-2
clone_size: -
v_call: TRBV2
d_call: TRBD1
cdr3_nt: TGTGCCAGCAGTGAAACAGGGGTGGGTGGGGAGCTGTTTTTT
cdr3_aa: CASSETGVGGELFF

j_call: TRBJ1-1
clone_size: once
v_call: TRBV12-3/TRBV12-4
d_call: -
cdr3_nt: TGTGCCAGCAGGGACGTGGGGGGACGGGCTTTCTTT
cdr3_aa: CASRDVGGRAFF

j_call: TRBJ2-7
clone_size: -
v_call: TRBV4-2
d_call: -
cdr3_nt: TGTGCCAGCAGCCAAAGGGACCTAGGGGGCGAGCAGTACTTC
cdr3_aa: CASSQRDLGGEQYF

j_call: TRBJ1-2
clone_size: -
v_call: TRBV19
d_call: -
cdr3_nt: TGTGCCAGTAGTTCCGGGGGAGCTAACTATGGCTACACCTTC
cdr3_aa: CASSSGGANYGYTF

j_call: TRBJ2-1
clone_size: once
v_call: TRBV5-6
d_call: -
cdr3_nt: TGTGCCAGCAGCTTGGGCTCAGGGCCCTACAATGAGCAGTTCTTC
cdr3_aa: CASSLGSGPYNEQFF

j_call: TRBJ2-1
clone_size: -
v_call: TRBV7-3
d_call: TRBD2
cdr3_nt: TGTGCCAGCAGCTTGGGACTAGCCAACAATGAGCAGTTCTTC
cdr3_aa: CASSLGLANNEQFF

j_call: TRBJ1-5
clone_size: -
v_call: TRBV19
d_call: TRBD1
cdr3_nt: TGTGCCAGTAGTAGAGACAGGGGGCAACTGGATCAGCCCCAGCATTTT
cdr3_aa: CASSRDRGQLDQPQHF

j_call: TRBJ2-2
clone_size: -
v_call: TRBV13
d_call: -
cdr3_nt: TGTGCCAGCAGCAAAAGGGGGTCCGGGGAGCTGTTTTTT
cdr3_aa: CASSKRGSGELFF